One sample yielded the 19 T cell receptor beta chains listed below, sequenced in a study of regulatory T cells in long-lasting Graves disease. HTBI primers from iRepertoire and Arm-PCR of CDR3 regions yielded the TCR beta libraries. TCRdb re-derived calls from the multiplex PCR reads in MiXCR, one entry per CDR3 protein. The table lists some 400,000 distinct CDR3 sequences, under 15% of them singletons. This sample's time point: newly diagnosed GD, antithyroid drugs for less than 3 months. Generation of the TCR library employed RNA extracted from PBMCs. The sample also formed part of further work on T cells in Graves' hyperthyroidism and ophthalmopathy.

The material was peripheral blood mononuclear cells (PBMCs), obtained at new diagnosis, from a patient treated with antithyroid drugs. The origin of the receptors is a woman aged 30 to 39 with Graves disease.

This clonotype showed up just a few times. The chain couples TRBV7-9 to TRBJ1-2; 7 bases are a match to TRBD1. V was clipped by 3 bases and J by 4 bases; unmatched bases: 5. Germline-derived CDR1 and CDR2 are SEHNR and FQNEAQ (reference sequence). This CDR3 is 14 amino acids long. CDR3 in DNA: TGTGCCAGCAGCTTGGTTCAGGGGGGCTATGGCTACACCTTC. It is translated as CASSLVQGGYGYTF.

This clonotype was counted at least ten times. V usage is TRBV5-1 and J usage is TRBJ2-7; TRBD2 matches 9 bases. Germline-derived CDR1 and CDR2 are SGHRS and YFSETQ. This CDR3 comprises 16 residues. J gave up 1 base and V 2 bases, and 7 bases lay outside the gene matches. CDR3 residues: CASSLVVSGSSYEQYF. Written as DNA, the CDR3 is TGCGCCAGCAGCTTAGTGGTTAGCGGGAGTTCCTACGAGCAGTACTTC.

This chain uses TRBV11-2 with TRBJ2-7; D is possibly TRBD1 or TRBD2 (5 bases each). The CDR3 has 16 residues. Germline V lookup: CDR1 SGHAT, CDR2 FQNNGV. The ends were cut back, 5 bases at V and 2 bases at J, with 19 bases in the middle. The CDR3 reads CASSQTRGTRPYEQYF. The DNA for the CDR3 is TGTGCCAGCAGCCAAACCCGGGGCACCCGGCCCTACGAGCAGTACTTC.

This clonotype came up many times. This chain links TRBV2 with TRBJ2-7; D is uncertain. CDR1 and CDR2 from the germline V gene are SNHLY and FYNNEI. V gave up 3 bases and J gave up 0 bases, with 6 bases separating them. This CDR3 is built from 13 residues. DNA for the CDR3: TGTGCCAGCAGTGATACGAGCTCCTACGAGCAGTACTTC. It specifies CASSDTSSYEQYF. Full variable domain (rest looked up from reference TRBV2 and TRBJ2-7): EPEVTQTPSHQVTQMGQEVILRCVPISNHLYFYWYRQILGQKVEFLVSFYNNEISEKSEIFDDQFSVERPDGSNFTLKIRSTKLEDSAMYFCASSDTSSYEQYFGPGTRLTVT.

This clonotype was counted at least ten times. The rearrangement links TRBV11-1 to TRBJ2-4; 10 nucleotides match TRBD1. Trimming took 5 bases from V and 0 from J; bases not matched to a gene: 4. CDR3 size: 16 residues. CDR1 and CDR2 (germline): SGHAT, FQDESV (reference sequence). Here the CDR3 DNA reads TGTGCCAGCAGCCTAGACAGGGGGCGAGCCAAAAACATTCAGTACTTC. This encodes CASSLDRGRAKNIQYF.

The sample holds many counts of this clonotype. CDR3 amino acids: CASSFGQGTDTQYF. The DNA of the CDR3 is TGTGCCAGCAGCTTTGGACAGGGGACAGATACGCAGTATTTT. The gene calls are TRBV11-2 and TRBJ2-3; 9 positions agree with TRBD1. Germline V lookup: CDR1 SGHAT, CDR2 FQNNGV. There are 14 residues in the CDR3. V lost 3 bases and J lost 3; bases outside the gene matches: 1.

The chain links TRBV24-1 to TRBJ2-5; D remains ambiguous. V was trimmed by 9 bases and J by 6 bases, leaving 13 bases between them. CDR3 length: 12 residues. Per germline, CDR1 KGHDR and CDR2 SFDVKD. The CDR3 region is CATAFASKTQYF. The CDR3 nucleotides read TGTGCCACCGCATTTGCCTCCAAGACCCAGTACTTC.

This sequence joins TRBV29-1 and TRBJ1-1; D is perhaps TRBD1 (5 bases). The CDR3 covers 13 residues. Germline lookup yields CDR1 SQVTM and CDR2 ANQGSEA. Trimming shortened V by 3 bases and J by 4 bases, and 12 bases separated the two germline ends. CDR3 sequence (DNA): TGCAGCGTTGAGGGGCGGTTGAGCACTGAAGCTTTCTTT. It is translated as CSVEGRLSTEAFF.

Many counts were recorded for this clonotype. The rearrangement uses TRBV5-1 and TRBJ2-1, with TRBD2 matching over 11 bases. The V and J ends lost 6 bases and 7 bases, in that order; junction bases with no gene match: 6. CDR1 is SGHRS, CDR2 YFSETQ, per germline. The CDR3 length is 14 residues. CDR3 in DNA: TGCGCCAGCACACTAGCGGGAGTGAAAAATGAGCAGTTCTTC. This encodes CASTLAGVKNEQFF. The full variable domain, in which reference TRBV5-1 and TRBJ2-1 provide the parts outside the CDR3, is KAGVTQTPRYLIKTRGQQVTLSCSPISGHRSVSWYQQTPGQGLQFLFEYFSETQRNKGNFPGRFSGRQFSNSRSEMNVSTLELGDSALYLCASTLAGVKNEQFFGPGTRLTVL.

This clonotype came up a few times. The J gene is TRBJ2-1, the V gene TRBV10-1; 8 bases align to TRBD2. The CDR3 loop spans 16 amino acids. The V and J ends lost 3 bases and 1 base, in that order; junction bases with no gene match: 5. From germline, CDR1 is WNHNN and CDR2 SYGVQD (reference sequence). The DNA for the CDR3 is TGCGCCAGCAGTGAAGTGAGCGGGGGTTCCTACAATGAGCAGTTCTTC. It encodes CASSEVSGGSYNEQFF.

The chain couples TRBV12-5 to TRBJ2-6, with D unresolved. V lost 6 bases, J lost 1 base, and 4 bases lay in between. CDR1 and CDR2 from the germline V gene are LGHNT and FRNRAP. CDR3 size: 13 residues. CDR3 sequence reads: CASGPSGANVLTF. The DNA for the CDR3 is TGTGCTAGTGGCCCTTCTGGGGCCAACGTCCTGACTTTC. The variable domain in full, with the rest retrieved from reference TRBV12-5 and TRBJ2-6, is DARVTQTPRHKVTEMGQEVTMRCQPILGHNTVFWYRQTMMQGLELLAYFRNRAPLDDSGMPKDRFSAEMPDATLATLKIQPSEPRDSAVYFCASGPSGANVLTFGAGSRLTVL.

This clonotype occurred many times. The chain couples TRBV28 to TRBJ1-2; possibly TRBD1 for D (5 bases). The CDR3 extends over 12 amino acids. Germline V gene lookup returns CDR1 MDHEN and CDR2 SYDVKM. V dropped 10 bases and J dropped 6 bases, with 15 bases sitting between them. The CDR3 is CAITGAGDGYTF. The CDR3 DNA is TGTGCCATTACTGGGGCCGGCGATGGCTACACCTTC.

In its sample, this clonotype was seen many times. The genes are TRBV20-1 and TRBJ2-1; 11 nucleotides agree with TRBD2. This CDR3 has 16 residues. V dropped 2 bases and J dropped 5; count of bases not matched to a gene: 8. Germline loops: CDR1 DFQATT, CDR2 SNEGSKA (reference sequence). In DNA, the CDR3 is TGCAGTGCTAGACTAATTAGCGGGAGGGCCCACAATGAGCAGTTCTTC. This gives the protein CSARLISGRAHNEQFF.

As concerns this clonotype: At one end, the junction sequence differs from germline, possibly due to a read error. The chain joins TRBV16 to TRBJ2-1; 7 bases map to TRBD1. The CDR3 runs to 15 residues. Germline V gene data show CDR1 as KGHSY and CDR2 as FQNENV. CDR3 bases: TGTGTCAGCAGCCAAGGGTCAGGGGGTAAGGATGAGCAGTTCTTC. Translating gives CVSSQGSGGKDEQFF.

In regard to this clonotype: This likely comes from a read error, as the CDR3 has no conserved phenylalanine or tryptophan at its end. The chain carries TRBV24-1 and TRBJ2-5; 7 nucleotides align to TRBD1. Germline loops: CDR1 KGHDR, CDR2 SFDVKD. This CDR3 has 13 residues. CDR3 in amino acids: CATGQTGVETQYL. CDR3 DNA sequence: TGCGCCACCGGGCAAACAGGGGTAGAGACCCAGTACCTC.

This rearrangement joins TRBV29-1 to TRBJ2-7; no firm D call. Germline lookup yields CDR1 SQVTM and CDR2 ANQGSEA. CDR3 length equals 14 residues. The V gene lost 0 bases and the J gene lost 3 bases, with 12 bases spanning the gap. The CDR3 reads CSVEDADLDYEQYF. The DNA for the CDR3 is TGCAGCGTTGAAGATGCAGACCTGGACTACGAGCAGTACTTC.

A few counts support this clonotype. The chain uses TRBV4-1 and TRBJ1-5; D gene ambiguous. V was cut by 1 base and J by 3 bases, with 13 bases left in between. The CDR3 has 16 residues. CDR1 MGHRA and CDR2 YSYEKL come from the germline V gene. CDR3 nucleotide sequence: TGCGCCAGCAGCCAAGTTGGTGTAAGAATCAATCAGCCCCAGCATTTT. Translating gives CASSQVGVRINQPQHF.

This chain links TRBV4-1 with TRBJ2-3; D is perhaps TRBD1 or TRBD2 (7 bases each). The CDR3 has 18 residues. Trimming removed 6 bases at V and 2 bases at J, with 24 bases between. Germline V lookup: CDR1 MGHRA, CDR2 YSYEKL. The CDR3 here is CASRRKGGDSLDTDTQYF. The CDR3 DNA sequence: TGCGCCAGCAGGCGAAAGGGGGGGGACAGTCTTGACACAGATACGCAGTATTTT.

This clonotype was counted at least ten times. The rearrangement links TRBV2 to TRBJ2-7; unclear D gene. From germline, CDR1 is SNHLY and CDR2 FYNNEI. V was shortened by 3 bases and J by 1 base, with 4 bases between the two germline ends. This CDR3 spans 12 amino acids. CDR3 protein: CASSDLSYEQYF. Written as DNA, the CDR3 is TGTGCCAGCAGTGATTTGTCCTACGAGCAGTACTTC.